Included here is one T cell receptor (beta chain) sequence, with context. Its antigen remains unknown. Allogeneic regulatory or mature dendritic cells were co-cultured for less than six days with CFSE-labeled sorted T cells at 1:10. The data stem from a study of regulatory dendritic cells for organ transplantation. Only in-frame clones appear in the TCRdb table, and some are missing; sequencing was by immunoSEQ multiplex PCR. The sample consists of 12,000 or so clones, 89% of them appearing once. Trimming removed 1 base at V and 7 bases at J, with 19 bases between. The CDR3 runs to 16 residues. Germline CDR1 and CDR2: SGHVS and FNYEAQ. General study findings and limits: Memory CD8+ T cells were the most oligoclonal; naive cells were highly diverse.

The clonotype was recovered from a human donor in good health. Material for sequencing was naive CD8+ T cells from blood cultured with dendritic cells. Subset indicated: CD45RA+ naive T cells. The chain couples TRBV7-6 to TRBJ1-1, with D perhaps TRBD1 (6 bases). CDR3 bases: TGTGCCAGCAGCTTAGGCGGTTTTGACAGGAAATATGAAGCTTTCTTT. Translation gives CASSLGGFDRKYEAFF.